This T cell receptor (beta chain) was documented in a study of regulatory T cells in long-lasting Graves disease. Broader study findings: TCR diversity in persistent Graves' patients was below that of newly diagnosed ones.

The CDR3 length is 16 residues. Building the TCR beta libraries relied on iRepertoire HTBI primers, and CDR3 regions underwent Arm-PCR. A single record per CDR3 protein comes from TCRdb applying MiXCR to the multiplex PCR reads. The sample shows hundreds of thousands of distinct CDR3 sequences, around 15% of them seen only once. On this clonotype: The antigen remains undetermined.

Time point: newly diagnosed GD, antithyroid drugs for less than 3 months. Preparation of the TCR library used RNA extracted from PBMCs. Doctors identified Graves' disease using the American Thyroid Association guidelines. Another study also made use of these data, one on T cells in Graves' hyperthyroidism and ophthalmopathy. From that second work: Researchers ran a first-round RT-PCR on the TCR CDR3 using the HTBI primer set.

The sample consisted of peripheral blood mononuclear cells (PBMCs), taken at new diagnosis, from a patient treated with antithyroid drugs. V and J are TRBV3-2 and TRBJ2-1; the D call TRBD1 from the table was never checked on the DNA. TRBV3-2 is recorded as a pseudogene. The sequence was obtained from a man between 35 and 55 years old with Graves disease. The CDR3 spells CASSQRDRGKDNEQFF. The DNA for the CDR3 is TGTGCCAGCAGCCAGAGGGACAGGGGGAAAGACAATGAGCAGTTCTTC.